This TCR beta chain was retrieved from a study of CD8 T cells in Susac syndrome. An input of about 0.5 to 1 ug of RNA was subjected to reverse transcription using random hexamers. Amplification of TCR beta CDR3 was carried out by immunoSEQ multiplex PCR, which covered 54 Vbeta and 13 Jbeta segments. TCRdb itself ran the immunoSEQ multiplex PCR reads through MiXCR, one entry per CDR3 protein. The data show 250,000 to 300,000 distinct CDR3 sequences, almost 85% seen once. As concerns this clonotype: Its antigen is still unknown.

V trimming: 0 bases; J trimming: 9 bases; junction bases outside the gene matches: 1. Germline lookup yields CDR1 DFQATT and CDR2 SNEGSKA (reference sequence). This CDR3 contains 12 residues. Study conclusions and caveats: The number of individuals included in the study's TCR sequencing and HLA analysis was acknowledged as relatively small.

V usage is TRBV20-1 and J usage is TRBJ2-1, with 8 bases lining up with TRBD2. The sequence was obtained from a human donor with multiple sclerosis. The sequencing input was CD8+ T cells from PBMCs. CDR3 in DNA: TGCAGTGCTAGAGATACTAGCGGTGAGCAGTTCTTC. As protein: CSARDTSGEQFF.